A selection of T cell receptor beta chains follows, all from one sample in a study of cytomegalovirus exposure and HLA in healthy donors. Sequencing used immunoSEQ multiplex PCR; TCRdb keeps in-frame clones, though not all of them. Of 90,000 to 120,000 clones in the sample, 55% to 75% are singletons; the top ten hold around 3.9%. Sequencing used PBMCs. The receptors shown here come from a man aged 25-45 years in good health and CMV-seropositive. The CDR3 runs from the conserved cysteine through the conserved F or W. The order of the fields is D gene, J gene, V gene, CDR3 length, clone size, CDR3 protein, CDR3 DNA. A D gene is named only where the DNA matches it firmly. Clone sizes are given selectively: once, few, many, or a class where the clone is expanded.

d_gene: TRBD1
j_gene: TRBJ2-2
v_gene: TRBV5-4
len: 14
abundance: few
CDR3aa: CASSRDRGDGELFF
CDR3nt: TGTGCCAGCAGCCGCGACAGGGGTGACGGGGAGCTGTTTTTT

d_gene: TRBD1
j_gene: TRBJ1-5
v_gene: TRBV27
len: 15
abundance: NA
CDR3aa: CASRTTTGGNQPQHF
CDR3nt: TGTGCCAGCAGGACTACGACAGGGGGAAATCAGCCCCAGCATTTT

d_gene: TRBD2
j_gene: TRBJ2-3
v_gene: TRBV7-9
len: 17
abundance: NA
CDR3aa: CASSLAFEAGVTDTQYF
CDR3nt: TGTGCCAGCAGCTTAGCGTTCGAAGCGGGGGTCACAGATACGCAGTATTTT

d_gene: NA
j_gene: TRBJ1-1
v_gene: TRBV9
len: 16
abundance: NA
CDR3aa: CASTDSGGIANTEAFF
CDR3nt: TGTGCCAGCACCGATTCGGGGGGGATTGCGAACACTGAAGCTTTCTTT

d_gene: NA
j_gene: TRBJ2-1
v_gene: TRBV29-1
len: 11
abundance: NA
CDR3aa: CSVEPRNEQFF
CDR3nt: TGCAGCGTTGAACCCCGGAATGAGCAGTTCTTC

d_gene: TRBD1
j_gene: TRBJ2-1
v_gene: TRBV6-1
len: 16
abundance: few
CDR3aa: CASSEAQTGLWNEQFF
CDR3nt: TGTGCCAGCAGTGAAGCTCAGACAGGGCTTTGGAATGAGCAGTTCTTC

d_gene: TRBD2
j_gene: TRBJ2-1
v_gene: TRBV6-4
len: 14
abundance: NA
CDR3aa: CASSKTSGGHEQFF
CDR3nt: TGTGCCAGCAGCAAAACTAGCGGGGGGCATGAGCAGTTCTTC

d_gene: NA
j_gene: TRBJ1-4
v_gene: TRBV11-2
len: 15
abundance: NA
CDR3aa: CASSFLGGRNEKLFF
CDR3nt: TGTGCCAGCAGCTTCTTGGGCGGGAGGAACGAAAAACTGTTTTTT

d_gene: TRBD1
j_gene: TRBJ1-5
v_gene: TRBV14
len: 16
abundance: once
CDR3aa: CASSRGQGTSNQPQHF
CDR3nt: TGTGCCAGCAGCCGGGGACAGGGGACAAGCAATCAGCCCCAGCATTTT

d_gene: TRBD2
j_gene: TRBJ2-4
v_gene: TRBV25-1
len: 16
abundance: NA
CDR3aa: CASSELAGGHRNIQYF
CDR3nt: TGTGCCAGCAGTGAATTGGCGGGGGGGCATAGAAACATTCAGTACTTC

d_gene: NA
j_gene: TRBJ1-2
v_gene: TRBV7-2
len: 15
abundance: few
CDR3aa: CASSLGVTGSYGYTF
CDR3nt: TGTGCCAGCAGCTTAGGGGTTACAGGCTCCTATGGCTACACCTTC

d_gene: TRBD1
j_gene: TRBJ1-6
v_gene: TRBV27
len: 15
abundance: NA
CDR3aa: CASRGQEWSDSPLHF
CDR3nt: TGTGCCAGCAGAGGACAGGAATGGTCAGACTCACCCCTCCACTTT

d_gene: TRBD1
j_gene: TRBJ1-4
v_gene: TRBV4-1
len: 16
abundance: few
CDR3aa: CASSQRDRATNEKLFF
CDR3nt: TGCGCCAGCAGCCAAAGGGACAGAGCAACTAATGAAAAACTGTTTTTT

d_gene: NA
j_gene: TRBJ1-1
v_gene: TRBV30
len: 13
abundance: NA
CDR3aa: CAWSRQLNTEAFF
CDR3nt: TGTGCCTGGAGTCGACAGCTTAACACTGAAGCTTTCTTT

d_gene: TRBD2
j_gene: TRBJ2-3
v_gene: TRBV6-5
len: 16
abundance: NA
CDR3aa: CASSFRGGGGTDTQYF
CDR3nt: TGTGCCAGCAGTTTCCGCGGCGGGGGGGGGACAGATACGCAGTATTTT

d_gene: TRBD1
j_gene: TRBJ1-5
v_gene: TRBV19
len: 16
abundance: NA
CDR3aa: CASSMIEGARNQPQHF
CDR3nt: TGTGCCAGTAGTATGATTGAGGGGGCACGGAATCAGCCCCAGCATTTT

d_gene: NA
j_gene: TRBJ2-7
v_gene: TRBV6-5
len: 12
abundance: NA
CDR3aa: CASSSPGGEQYF
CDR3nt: TGTGCCAGCAGTTCCCCCGGTGGCGAGCAGTACTTC

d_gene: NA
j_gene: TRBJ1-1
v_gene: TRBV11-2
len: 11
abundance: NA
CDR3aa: CASRGAFEAFF
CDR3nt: TGTGCCAGCCGGGGGGCCTTTGAAGCTTTCTTT

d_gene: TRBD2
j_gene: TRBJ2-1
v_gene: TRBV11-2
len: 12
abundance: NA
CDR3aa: CASSLARGGEFF
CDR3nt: TGTGCCAGCAGCTTAGCTCGCGGGGGGGAGTTCTTC

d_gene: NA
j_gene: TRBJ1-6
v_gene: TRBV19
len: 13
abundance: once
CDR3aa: CASMGSFYSPLHF
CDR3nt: TGTGCCAGTATGGGCAGTTTTTATTCACCCCTCCACTTT

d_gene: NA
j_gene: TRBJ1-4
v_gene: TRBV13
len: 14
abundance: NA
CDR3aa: CASSQDRDNEKLFF
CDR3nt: TGTGCCAGCAGCCAAGACAGAGATAATGAAAAACTGTTTTTT

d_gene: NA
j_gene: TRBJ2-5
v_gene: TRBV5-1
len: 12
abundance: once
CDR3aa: CASGLVQETQYF
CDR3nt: TGCGCCAGCGGCCTCGTTCAAGAGACCCAGTACTTC

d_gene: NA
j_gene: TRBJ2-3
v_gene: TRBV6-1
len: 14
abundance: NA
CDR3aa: CASSEALRGDTQYF
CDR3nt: TGTGCCAGCAGTGAAGCGCTTCGAGGCGATACGCAGTATTTT

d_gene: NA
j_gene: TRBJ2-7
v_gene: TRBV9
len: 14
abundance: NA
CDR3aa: CASSVGAGAYEQYF
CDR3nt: TGTGCCAGCAGCGTAGGGGCGGGGGCGTACGAGCAGTACTTC

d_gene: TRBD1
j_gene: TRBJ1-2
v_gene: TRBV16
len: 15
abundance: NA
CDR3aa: CASSQRGQGVFGYTF
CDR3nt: TGTGCCAGCAGCCAACGGGGACAGGGAGTTTTTGGCTACACCTTC

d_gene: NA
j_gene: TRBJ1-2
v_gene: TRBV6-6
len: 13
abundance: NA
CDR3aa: CASSKPGISGYTF
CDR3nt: TGTGCCAGCAGTAAACCGGGGATTAGCGGCTACACCTTC

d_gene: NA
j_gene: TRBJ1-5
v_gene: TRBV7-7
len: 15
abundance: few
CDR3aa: CASDRTDLSNQPQHF
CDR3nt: TGTGCTAGCGATCGGACAGATCTTAGCAATCAGCCCCAGCATTTT

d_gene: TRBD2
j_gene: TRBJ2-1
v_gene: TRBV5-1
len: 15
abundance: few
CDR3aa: CASSLVLAGNNEQFF
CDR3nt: TGCGCCAGCAGCTTGGTCCTAGCGGGAAACAATGAGCAGTTCTTC

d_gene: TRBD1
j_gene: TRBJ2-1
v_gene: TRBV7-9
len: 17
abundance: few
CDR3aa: CASSPQWTGANYNEQFF
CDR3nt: TGTGCCAGCAGCCCACAATGGACAGGGGCGAACTACAATGAGCAGTTCTTC

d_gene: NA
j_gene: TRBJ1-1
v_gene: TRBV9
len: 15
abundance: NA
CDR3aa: CASSVGGAASTEAFF
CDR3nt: TGTGCCAGCAGCGTGGGGGGGGCCGCGAGCACTGAAGCTTTCTTT

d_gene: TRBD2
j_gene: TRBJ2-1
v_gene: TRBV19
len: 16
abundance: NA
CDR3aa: CAGTSLAGGFYNEQFF
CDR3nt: TGTGCCGGTACCTCACTAGCGGGGGGATTTTACAATGAGCAGTTCTTC

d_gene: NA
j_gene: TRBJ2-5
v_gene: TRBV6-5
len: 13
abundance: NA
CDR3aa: CASSYRGQETQYF
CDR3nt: TGTGCCAGCAGTTACAGGGGCCAAGAGACCCAGTACTTC

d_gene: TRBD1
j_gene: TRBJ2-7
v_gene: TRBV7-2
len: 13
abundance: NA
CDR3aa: CASRPSGTGEQYF
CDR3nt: TGTGCCAGCAGACCCTCCGGGACAGGGGAGCAGTACTTC

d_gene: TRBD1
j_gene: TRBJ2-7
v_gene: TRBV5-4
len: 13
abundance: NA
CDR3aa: CASTSGTGLEQYF
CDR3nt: TGTGCCAGCACCTCCGGGACAGGGCTCGAGCAGTACTTC

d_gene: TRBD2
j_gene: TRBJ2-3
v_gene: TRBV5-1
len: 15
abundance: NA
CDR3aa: CASSLAGGLTDTQYF
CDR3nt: TGCGCCAGCAGCTTGGCGGGGGGTTTAACAGATACGCAGTATTTT

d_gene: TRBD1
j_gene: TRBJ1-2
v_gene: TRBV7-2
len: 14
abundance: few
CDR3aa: CASSIRQGAVGYTF
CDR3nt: TGTGCCAGCAGCATACGACAGGGGGCAGTTGGCTACACCTTC